This T cell receptor (beta chain) was documented in a study of CD8 T cells in Susac syndrome. This CDR3 is built from 12 residues. Trimming removed 4 bases from V and 8 bases from J, with 9 bases in between. CDR1 and CDR2 (germline): MDHEN, SYDVKM. After extraction with the RNeasy kit, about 0.5 to 1 ug of the RNA was reverse transcribed using random hexamers. Amplification of TCR beta CDR3 spanned 54 Vbeta and 13 Jbeta via immunoSEQ multiplex PCR. MiXCR, applied by TCRdb to the immunoSEQ multiplex PCR reads, yields one record per CDR3 protein. The profile covers some 150,000 distinct CDR3 sequences, with about 93% appearing a single time and approximately 0.3% taken by the ten largest.

This chain links TRBV28 with TRBJ2-1; D unresolved. Specimen: CD8+ T cells from PBMCs. This TCR was recovered from a human donor in good health. CDR3 DNA sequence: TGTGCCAGCAGTTCCAGATCCCATGAGCAGTTCTTC. Translating gives CASSSRSHEQFF.